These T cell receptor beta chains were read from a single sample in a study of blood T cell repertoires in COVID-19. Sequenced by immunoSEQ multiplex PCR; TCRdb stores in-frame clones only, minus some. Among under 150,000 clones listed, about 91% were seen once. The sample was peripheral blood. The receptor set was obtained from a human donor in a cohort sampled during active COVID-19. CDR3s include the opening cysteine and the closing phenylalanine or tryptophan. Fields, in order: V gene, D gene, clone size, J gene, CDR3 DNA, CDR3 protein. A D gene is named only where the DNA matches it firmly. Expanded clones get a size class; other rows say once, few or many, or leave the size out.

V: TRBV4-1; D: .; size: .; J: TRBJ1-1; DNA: TGCGCCAGCAGCCAAGGGCTCCAGAACACTGAAGCTTTCTTT; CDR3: CASSQGLQNTEAFF
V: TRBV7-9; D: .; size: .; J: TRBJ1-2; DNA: TGTGCCAGCAGCTACGAACAGGGCCCCTATGGCTACACCTTC; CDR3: CASSYEQGPYGYTF
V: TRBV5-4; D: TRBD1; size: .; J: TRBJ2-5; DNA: TGTGCCAGCAGCTTTCCTCGACAGGGGACGAGAGAGACCCAGTACTTC; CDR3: CASSFPRQGTRETQYF
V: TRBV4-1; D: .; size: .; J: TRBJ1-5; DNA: TGCGCCAGCAGCCAAGAAAGAGGGATCAATCAGCCCCAGCATTTT; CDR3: CASSQERGINQPQHF
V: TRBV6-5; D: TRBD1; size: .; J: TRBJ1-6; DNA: TGTGCCAGCATGGTGGGGACAGTATCCCGGGAACCCCTCCACTTT; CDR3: CASMVGTVSREPLHF
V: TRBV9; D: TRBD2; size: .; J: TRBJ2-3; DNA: TGTGCCAGCAGCGTCACTAGCGGGGGGTGGGATACGCAGTATTTT; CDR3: CASSVTSGGWDTQYF
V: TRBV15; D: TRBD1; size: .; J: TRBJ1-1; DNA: TGTGCCACCAGCTCCCGGACAGGGGGTGGTGAAGCTTTCTTT; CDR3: CATSSRTGGGEAFF
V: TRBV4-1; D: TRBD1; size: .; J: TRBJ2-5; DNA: TGCGCCAGCAGCTGGACAGGGCAAGAGACCCAGTACTTC; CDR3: CASSWTGQETQYF
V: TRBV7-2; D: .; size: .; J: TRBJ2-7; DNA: TGTGCCAGCAGCTTAACGAGGGCCTACGAGCAGTACTTC; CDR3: CASSLTRAYEQYF
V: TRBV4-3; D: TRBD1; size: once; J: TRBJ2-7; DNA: TGCGCCAGCAGCCAAGGGACAGGGTACGTTTACGAGCAGTACTTC; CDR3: CASSQGTGYVYEQYF
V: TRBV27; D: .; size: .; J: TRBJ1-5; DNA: TGTGCCAGCAGTTTATTCGCCGTACGGGGTCAGCCCCAGCATTTT; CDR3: CASSLFAVRGQPQHF
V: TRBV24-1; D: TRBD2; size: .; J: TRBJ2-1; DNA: TGTGCCACCAGTGATTCCCCCGGGAGGGGTCCCTACAATGAGCAGTTCTTC; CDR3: CATSDSPGRGPYNEQFF
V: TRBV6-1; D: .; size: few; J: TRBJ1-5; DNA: TGTGCCAGCAGTGAAGACGGGGGATATCAGCCCCAGCATTTT; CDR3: CASSEDGGYQPQHF
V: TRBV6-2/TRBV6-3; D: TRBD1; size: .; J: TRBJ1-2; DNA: TGTGCCAGCAGCACAGACAGGGTTGGCGGCTACACCTTC; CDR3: CASSTDRVGGYTF
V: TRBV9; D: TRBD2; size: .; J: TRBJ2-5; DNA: TGTGCCAGCAGCCTTCGGGGTAGCGGGGGGCAATTGGGAGGGGAGACCCAGTACTTC; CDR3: CASSLRGSGGQLGGETQYF
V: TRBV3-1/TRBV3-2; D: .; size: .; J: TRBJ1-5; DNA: TGTGCCAGCAGCCAAGGGGTGGGGAGTCCGAATCAGCCCCAGCATTTT; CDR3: CASSQGVGSPNQPQHF
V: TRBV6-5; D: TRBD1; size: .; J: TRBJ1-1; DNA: TGTGCCAGCACGCGACAGGGAATGACTGAAGCTTTCTTT; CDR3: CASTRQGMTEAFF
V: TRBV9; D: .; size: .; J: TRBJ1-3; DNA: TGTGCCAGCAGCCTTGGACACAGCTCTGGAAACACCATATATTTT; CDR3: CASSLGHSSGNTIYF
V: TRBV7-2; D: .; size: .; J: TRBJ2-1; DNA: TGTGCCAGCAGCTTTAACAGGAACAATGAGCAGTTCTTC; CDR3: CASSFNRNNEQFF
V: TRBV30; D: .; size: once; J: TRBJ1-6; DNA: TGTGCCTGGACGGTCAGGTTATATTCACCCCTCCACTTT; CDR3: CAWTVRLYSPLHF
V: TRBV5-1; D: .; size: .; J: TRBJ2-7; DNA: TGCGCCAGCAGCTTCGAGGGCCTCTACGAGCAGTACTTC; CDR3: CASSFEGLYEQYF
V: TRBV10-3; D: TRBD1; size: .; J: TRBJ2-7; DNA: TGTGCCATCAGTGAGAGAGGACAGGAACCCTCCCTCGAGCAGTACTTC; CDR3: CAISERGQEPSLEQYF
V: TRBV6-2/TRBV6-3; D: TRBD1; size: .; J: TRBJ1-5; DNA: TGTGCCAGCAGTACGGGGGGACAGGGGCGATATCAGCCCCAGCATTTT; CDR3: CASSTGGQGRYQPQHF
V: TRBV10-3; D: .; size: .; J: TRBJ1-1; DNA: TGTGCCATCAGTGAGCCGGGTAGTGGGTCCTCGTTT; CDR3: CAISEPGSGSSF
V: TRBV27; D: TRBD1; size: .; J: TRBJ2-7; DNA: TGTGCCAGCAGTTTGGGACAGGGGGCGAGACAAAGGTACTTC; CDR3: CASSLGQGARQRYF
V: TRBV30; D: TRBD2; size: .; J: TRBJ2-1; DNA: TGTGCCTGGAGCTCGGGACTAGTCTACAATGAGCAGTTCTTC; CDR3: CAWSSGLVYNEQFF
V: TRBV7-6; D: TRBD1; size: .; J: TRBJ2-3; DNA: TGTGCCAGCAGCTTGGCAGGGGGTGCAGATACGCAGTATTTT; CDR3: CASSLAGGADTQYF
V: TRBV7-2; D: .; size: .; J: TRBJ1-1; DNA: TGTGCCAGCAGGCGGGGGGCAGGGTCTGCGTTGGCTGAAGCTTTCTTT; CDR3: CASRRGAGSALAEAFF
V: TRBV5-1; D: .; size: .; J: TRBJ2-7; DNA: TGCGCCAGCAGCTTGCGGGGTTCGTACGAGCAGTACTTC; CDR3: CASSLRGSYEQYF
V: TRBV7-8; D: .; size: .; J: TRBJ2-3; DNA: TGTGCCAGCAGTTCGTCTGGAGCGTCTTCCACAGATACGCAGTATTTT; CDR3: CASSSSGASSTDTQYF
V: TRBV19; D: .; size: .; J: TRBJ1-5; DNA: TGTGCCAGTAGTTGGGGAGGAGGCAATCAGCCCCAGCATTTT; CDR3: CASSWGGGNQPQHF
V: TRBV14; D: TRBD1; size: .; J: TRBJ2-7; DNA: TGTGCCAGCAGCCACGGACAGGGTCCCTACGAGCAGTACTTC; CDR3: CASSHGQGPYEQYF
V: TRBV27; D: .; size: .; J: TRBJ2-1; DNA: TGTGCCAGCAGTTTAAATCCGGGTAAGCAGTTCTTC; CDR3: CASSLNPGKQFF
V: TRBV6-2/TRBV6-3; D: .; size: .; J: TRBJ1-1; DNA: TGTGCCAGCAGTTACGGAGGGACTGAAGCTTTCTTT; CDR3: CASSYGGTEAFF
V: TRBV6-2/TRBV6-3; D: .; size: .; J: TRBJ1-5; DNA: TGTGCCAGCAGTTTTACAGTCAATCAGCCCCAGCATTTT; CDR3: CASSFTVNQPQHF